A selection of T cell receptor beta chains follows, all from one sample in a study of T cells after yellow fever vaccination. TCRdb analysed the 5' RACE reads with MiXCR anew, one entry per CDR3 protein. The data show around 300,000 distinct CDR3 sequences, about 4% seen once. The sequencing used PBMCs, collected 5 days after the yellow fever booster vaccination. The receptor source for this set is a man aged 18 to 29 who received the YFV17D yellow fever vaccine. The CDR3 runs from the conserved cysteine through the conserved F or W. Each record gives: V gene, D gene, J gene, clone size, CDR3 DNA, CDR3 protein. D genes are given only for firm matches. Where a row states a size, it is once, few, many or the class of an expanded clone; other rows omit it.

TRBV5-1	-	TRBJ1-2	many	TGCGCCAGCAGCTTGTGGGGGAACTATGGCTACACCTTC	CASSLWGNYGYTF
TRBV4-2	-	TRBJ1-6	many	TGTGCCAGCAGCCAAGAGAATGGCAGACATAATTCACCCCTCCACTTT	CASSQENGRHNSPLHF
TRBV6-2/TRBV6-3	-	TRBJ1-2	few	TGTGCCAGCAGTTACTCGGCCAGCTCGTTCTATGGCTACACCTTC	CASSYSASSFYGYTF
TRBV12-3/TRBV12-4	-	TRBJ2-2	-	TGTGCCAGCAGTTTAGGTTCGGGGCGCACCGGGGAGCTGTTTTTT	CASSLGSGRTGELFF
TRBV5-1	-	TRBJ2-5	many	TGCGCCAGCAGCTTGGCCAACTCGGTAGGAGAGACCCAGTACTTC	CASSLANSVGETQYF
TRBV28	TRBD1	TRBJ2-1	many	TGTGCCAGCAGTTCGGGACAGGGGTCGAGGCAGTTCTTC	CASSSGQGSRQFF
TRBV4-2	-	TRBJ1-2	many	TGTGCCAGCAGCCAAGACCTAGCCGGCTACACCTTC	CASSQDLAGYTF
TRBV19	-	TRBJ1-1	-	TGTGCCAGTAGTATGGGGAGTTCGAGGGGAGAAGCTTTCTTT	CASSMGSSRGEAFF
TRBV5-1	-	TRBJ2-2	many	TGCGCCAGCAGCTCAGGGGTTGGGGCGAACACCGGGGAGCTGTTTTTT	CASSSGVGANTGELFF
TRBV28	TRBD1	TRBJ2-6	few	TGTGCCAGCAGCGCCGGGACAGGACAGTCTGGGGCCAACGTCCTGACTTTC	CASSAGTGQSGANVLTF
TRBV7-2	-	TRBJ1-1	many	TGTGCCAGCAGCTTACTTTCGGGGGACACTGAAGCTTTCTTT	CASSLLSGDTEAFF
TRBV5-1	-	TRBJ2-1	many	TGCGCCAGCAGCTTTGAGGGGGTGACCTACAATGAGCAGTTCTTC	CASSFEGVTYNEQFF
TRBV2	TRBD1	TRBJ1-2	-	TGTGCCAGCAGTCCTCCTCTGGACAGGGCGGCGACCGGCTACACCTTC	CASSPPLDRAATGYTF
TRBV4-3	-	TRBJ1-4	few	TGCGCCAGCAGCCAGTATACAGGGATAAGAGAAAAACTGTTTTTT	CASSQYTGIREKLFF
TRBV5-1	-	TRBJ1-2	-	TGCGCCCCCTGGATCGGGGAGGTTGGCTACACCTTC	CAPWIGEVGYTF
TRBV9	-	TRBJ2-7	many	TGTGCCAGCAGCCCCGGTGGGGGCCTTACCTACGAGCAGTACTTC	CASSPGGGLTYEQYF
TRBV2	-	TRBJ2-7	-	TGTGCCAGCAGGTCGGACCGTCACGAGCAGTACTTC	CASRSDRHEQYF
TRBV4-1	TRBD2	TRBJ2-5	few	TGCGCCAGCAGCCAGAGACTAGCGGGGGGCCAAGAGACCCAGTACTTC	CASSQRLAGGQETQYF
TRBV7-2	TRBD1	TRBJ2-1	few	TGTGCCAGCAGCCGGGACAGGGGCGAGAACAATGAGCAGTTCTTC	CASSRDRGENNEQFF
TRBV19	-	TRBJ1-2	few	TGTGCCAGTAGTATCGGGACATCATTCGGCTACACCTTC	CASSIGTSFGYTF
TRBV25-1	-	TRBJ2-7	many	TGTGCCAGCAGTGAATGGGGCAGGACCTACGAGCAGTACTTC	CASSEWGRTYEQYF
TRBV12-2	-	TRBJ2-1	-	TGTGCAAGTCGTACAAGACAGGTTAAGGATGAGCAGTTCTTC	CASRTRQVKDEQFF